The TCR beta chain described here comes from a study of cytomegalovirus exposure and HLA in healthy donors. Study-wide results and limits: What was likely a sequencing artifact was a cluster of highly shared sequence variants.

The CDR3 loop spans 12 amino acids. Germline CDR1 is GTSNPN and CDR2 is SVGIG (reference sequence). Germline trimming cut 7 bases from V and 5 bases from J; bases unmatched to any gene: 7. Remarks on this clone: Its antigen is still unknown.

Amplification used 60 Vbeta primers and 13 Jbeta primers. Libraries were prepared by immunoSEQ multiplex PCR; TCRdb keeps only in-frame clonotypes and omits some of them. The sample's table shows 65,000 to 85,000 clones. This TCR was recovered from a female donor in good health and CMV-seropositive. The sequencing sample was made of PBMCs. This rearrangement joins TRBV30 to TRBJ1-1, with 7 positions matching TRBD1. The CDR3 DNA is TGTGCCTTCGCAGGGGGAGGAACTGAAGCTTTCTTT. This encodes CAFAGGGTEAFF.